This T cell receptor beta chain was captured in a study of blood T cell repertoires in COVID-19. TCRdb's copy holds only in-frame clones and misses some; the assay was immunoSEQ multiplex PCR. The sample lists 85,000 to 95,000 clones, 75% to 90% occurring once. CDR1 is SGHTA and CDR2 is FQGTGA in the germline V gene. V dropped 2 bases and J dropped 4; count of bases not matched to a gene: 1. The CDR3 extends over 13 amino acids. The chain carries TRBV7-3 and TRBJ2-7; TRBD2 matches 8 bases. The sequenced material came from peripheral blood. This clonotype was obtained from an elderly woman with acute or convalescent COVID-19. CDR3 loop: CASSLAGGYEQYF. Here the CDR3 DNA reads TGTGCCAGCAGCTTAGCGGGGGGATACGAGCAGTACTTC.